The 8 T cell receptor beta chains given below trace back to one sample, sequenced in a study of vaccination and CD4 T cells after COVID-19. No cognate antigen is known for these TCRs. Indicated treatment: approximately 9-day PBMC culture with coronavirus spike peptide pools or control peptides (ViraFEST assay). Scientists ran DNA taken from cultured CD4+ T cells through the Oncomine TCR Beta short-read assay for sequencing. TCRdb processed the PCR reads anew with MiXCR; each CDR3 protein has one entry. The table records fewer than 15,000 distinct CDR3 sequences, 50% of them present only once. Source: cultured CD4+ T cells from blood, taken after SARS-CoV-2 vaccination. The source is a human donor with COVID-19.

This rearrangement joins TRBV20-1 to TRBJ1-5; D not certain. The CDR3 sequence is 15 residues long. V was cut by 4 bases and J by 0 bases, with 13 bases left in between. The V gene's germline CDR1 is DFQATT and CDR2 SNEGSKA (reference sequence). CDR3 coding DNA: TGCAGTGCTATCCGGTCATATGATAGCAATCAGCCCCAGCATTTT. Translated, it gives CSAIRSYDSNQPQHF.

This chain joins TRBV7-9 and TRBJ2-3; D is uncertain. Germline V gene lookup returns CDR1 SEHNR and CDR2 FQNEAQ (reference sequence). V lost 0 bases to trimming and J lost 5 bases, with 9 bases between them. This CDR3 region has 14 residues. The CDR3 DNA is TGTGCCAGCAGCTTAGCAGGTGTTGTAGATACGCAGTATTTT. It codes for CASSLAGVVDTQYF.

A few counts support this clonotype. The CDR3: CASSGGTSRNQPQHF. The CDR3 coding sequence is TGTGCCAGCAGTGGAGGTACCTCCCGGAATCAGCCCCAGCATTTT. V is TRBV2 and J is TRBJ1-5; D is uncertain. The CDR3 loop spans 15 amino acids. Germline CDR1 is SNHLY and CDR2 is FYNNEI. Trimming left V 4 bases short and J 4 bases short, with 14 bases between.

This clonotype was detected a few times. V is TRBV7-8 and J is TRBJ1-5; D uncertain. The CDR3 contains 16 residues. Germline V CDR1 and CDR2: SGHVS, FQNEAQ. V lost 1 base, J lost 0 bases, and 10 bases lay in between. DNA of the CDR3: TGTGCCAGCAGCTTAGACGGCCGGTATAGCAATCAGCCCCAGCATTTT. Its translation: CASSLDGRYSNQPQHF.

This clonotype was counted between two and nine times. The rearrangement uses TRBV20-1 and TRBJ2-3; D is unclear. The V and J ends lost 4 bases and 1 base respectively, with 6 bases between them. This CDR3 has 12 amino acids. Germline loops: CDR1 DFQATT, CDR2 SNEGSKA (reference sequence). The CDR3: CSAKQGTDTQYF. The CDR3 DNA reads as TGCAGTGCTAAGCAGGGCACAGATACGCAGTATTTT.

V and J are TRBV7-9 and TRBJ2-2, with D perhaps given as TRBD1 or TRBD2 (5 bases each). Per germline, CDR1 SEHNR and CDR2 FQNEAQ (reference sequence). Trimming pared 5 bases from V and 9 bases from J, leaving 25 bases between. The CDR3 covers 17 residues. The CDR3 DNA is TGTGCCAGCAGCCGCACACGGGACCGCTCCGGGGATAGGGAGCTGTTTTTT. Amino acid sequence: CASSRTRDRSGDRELFF.

The chain joins TRBV4-2 to TRBJ1-1, with 7 bases that match TRBD1. The length of the CDR3 is 14 residues. Looked up from germline, CDR1 is LGHNA and CDR2 is YNFKEQ. V lost 1 base, J lost 4 bases, and 3 bases stayed unmatched. The CDR3 sequence is CASSQVSGGTEAFF. CDR3 nucleotide sequence: TGTGCCAGCAGCCAAGTTTCAGGGGGCACTGAAGCTTTCTTT.

This clonotype was recorded a few times. The CDR3 DNA reads as TGTGCCAGCAGCTCAGCGGGGACGAACACCGGGGAGCTGTTTTTT. Translation gives CASSSAGTNTGELFF. V usage is TRBV7-2 and J usage is TRBJ2-2, with TRBD2 matching 7 bases. This CDR3 region has 15 residues. The germline CDR1 and CDR2 sequences are SGHTA and FQGNSA. V was clipped by 4 bases and J by 0 bases; unmatched bases: 2.